This T cell receptor (beta chain) was obtained from a study of blood T cell repertoires in COVID-19. Study background: Whether acute or convalescent, the COVID-19 samples came from the United States, Italy and Spain.

This CDR3 contains 14 residues. J lost 0 bases, V lost 6 bases, and 4 bases had no gene match. Germline V gene lookup returns CDR1 SNHLY and CDR2 FYNNEI. Only in-frame clones appear in the TCRdb table, and some are missing; sequencing was by immunoSEQ multiplex PCR. The sample holds about 230,000 clones, over 75% seen once. The sequence was obtained from a man aged 50 to 60 with COVID-19, enrolled during active disease. Sequencing used peripheral blood. The rearrangement joins TRBV2 to TRBJ1-2, with TRBD1 matching 7 bases. CDR3 sequence (DNA): TGTGCCAGCAGACCCGGGACAGCTAACTATGGCTACACCTTC. Protein: CASRPGTANYGYTF.